The 3 T cell receptor beta chains presented below share a single source sample, sequenced in a study of blood T cell repertoires in COVID-19. The protocol was immunoSEQ multiplex PCR, while the TCRdb copy is restricted to in-frame clones and leaves out a portion. The sample includes approximately 190,000 clones, around four fifths of them seen just once. Sample: peripheral blood. The receptors derive from a human donor in a cohort sampled during active COVID-19.

This sequence joins TRBV2 and TRBJ1-5; 9 bases match TRBD1. The length of the CDR3 is 15 residues. V dropped 10 bases and J dropped 5; count of bases not matched to a gene: 12. The germline CDR1 and CDR2 sequences are SNHLY and FYNNEI. CDR3 in amino acids: CATTEDRGAHQPQHF. The CDR3 DNA follows: TGTGCCACAACTGAGGACAGGGGCGCCCATCAGCCCCAGCATTTT.

This clone was observed a single time. This rearrangement joins TRBV19 to TRBJ2-7, with D possibly TRBD1 on 6 matching bases. The germline V and J ends were trimmed by 6 bases and 2 bases, with 14 bases remaining between them. CDR3 length: 14 residues. The germline CDR1 and CDR2 sequences are LNHDA and SQIVND (reference sequence). For the CDR3, the DNA is TGTGCCAGTAGCCGAGGGGCAGGGGCCTACGAGCAGTACTTC. Protein product: CASSRGAGAYEQYF.

The rearrangement joins TRBV13 to TRBJ2-2; D gene unclear. CDR1 is PRHDT and CDR2 is FYEKMQ in the germline V gene (reference sequence). The germline V and J ends were trimmed by 6 bases and 4 bases, with 9 bases remaining between them. The CDR3 extends over 13 amino acids. CDR3 protein: CASSWRITGELFF. CDR3 in DNA: TGTGCCAGCAGTTGGCGGATCACCGGGGAGCTGTTTTTT. The full variable domain, rest sourced from reference TRBV13 and TRBJ2-2, is AAGVIQSPRHLIKEKRETATLKCYPIPRHDTVYWYQQGPGQDPQFLISFYEKMQSDKGSIPDRFSAQQFSDYHSELNMSSLELGDSALYFCASSWRITGELFFGEGSRLTVL.